Here is one T cell receptor beta chain with its context. Its antigen is unknown. The data are from a study of OX40 agonist ivuxolimab in advanced cancers. At the level of the study: Patients were dosed with the agonistic anti-OX40 (CD134) antibody ivuxolimab. A male proportion of about 84% was recorded, with mean age roughly 60 years and range 23 to 79. The study, taken as a whole, reports: CD8+ T cells showed, on average, more clonal expansion than CD4+ cells.

This table comes from immunoSEQ multiplex PCR, and its TCRdb copy is limited to in-frame clones, with some not included. The table has tens of thousands of clones, 88% seen once; the top ten hold 3.4%. V gave up 6 bases and J gave up 5 bases, with 13 bases separating them. This CDR3 has 12 residues. In germline, CDR1 is SQVTM, CDR2 ANQGSEA. Specimen: CD4+ or CD8+ T cells sorted from blood, collected in a trial of the OX40 agonist ivuxolimab. V is TRBV29-1 and J is TRBJ2-5; D possibly corresponds to TRBD2 (6 bases). This TCR came from an adult with an advanced solid tumor such as melanoma, head and neck, liver or kidney cancer. The CDR3: CSVAGLIETQYF. The CDR3 DNA is TGCAGCGTAGCGGGCCTCATCGAGACCCAGTACTTC. Supplemented by reference TRBV29-1 and TRBJ2-5, the full variable domain reads SAVISQKPSRDICQRGTSLTIQCQVDSQVTMMFWYRQQPGQSLTLIATANQGSEATYESGFVIDKFPISRPNLTFSTLTVSNMSPEDSSIYLCSVAGLIETQYFGPGTRLLVL.